This T cell receptor (beta chain) is drawn from a study of T cell repertoires in cytomegalovirus infection (dated by TCRdb to the late 2010s). Concerning the study at large: Donor HLA type was relevant to the analysis, because carriage of CMV infection together with the matching HLA type was indicated by public TCR beta signatures. The paper's findings and limits, for the study overall: The ex vivo response was dominated by HLA-C-restricted CMV-specific TCR beta clonotypes, and the single most frequent clonotype in two of eight donors was supplied by these HLA-C-restricted clonotypes. Cumulative frequency of public TCR beta family members discriminated carriers of CMV infection plus the relevant HLA type in this cohort and an independent 352-donor cohort.

About this clonotype itself: The antigen this receptor binds is unknown. No per-base quality is available; no much larger clone lies one base away.

The sequencer was an Illumina HiSeq 1500. TCRdb took the public reads, trimmed them with fastp at Q25, ran MiXCR for clone calling and kept in-frame beta chains. Records with the same CDR3 protein are collapsed into one entry carrying the most frequent genes and DNA. For this sample there are a few hundred thousand distinct CDR3 sequences; 8% to 10% appear just once. 3.5% to 4.5% of the sample is held by the ten biggest clonotypes. V lost 0 bases and J lost 4 bases; the stretch between them is 21 bases long. Its CDR3 holds 18 amino acids, cysteine through phenylalanine. The kept DNA is CDR3 alone, 54 bases in frame from the first base. CDR1 and CDR2 (DFQATT, SNEGSKA) derive from the germline V gene (reference sequence).

Sequenced material: PBMCs. The TCR was taken from a human donor in good health (CMV status not recorded). Some clones in this sample may be carry-over from other donors' samples. The V gene is TRBV20-1 and the J gene is TRBJ2-2, with the identity of the D gene unclear. CDR3 reads: CSARDPKGPNIATGELFF. The bases read TGCAGTGCTAGAGACCCAAAGGGCCCCAACATAGCCACCGGGGAGCTGTTTTTT.